The T cell receptor beta chain under discussion was sequenced for a study of blood T cells in healthy people across ages. Study summary: About one barcoded beta molecule per two T cells was captured by template switching. Study-level points and caveats: Across samples, TCR beta diversity tracked strongly with naive T cell percentage. Total diversity from one million sequenced T cells was likely underestimated.

Notes on this clonotype: Its antigen is not known.

CDR3 size: 17 residues. Germline loops: CDR1 MNHEY, CDR2 SMNVEV (reference sequence). V shed 5 bases and J 3 bases; nucleotides not matched to a gene: 8. A J-beta primer mix and a sample-barcoded 5' primer were used in a second PCR of about 7 to 12 cycles. MiXCR, applied by TCRdb to the 5' RACE reads, yields one record per CDR3 protein. The sample yields roughly 1,500,000 distinct CDR3 sequences, 42% seen once. The rearrangement joins TRBV27 to TRBJ2-7, with 15 bases aligning to TRBD2. The sequenced sample was blood. This clonotype originated in a woman aged 18-35 years in good health. The CDR3 bases are TGTGCCAGCAGTCCCGGGACTAGCGGGGGGACCCTCTACGAGCAGTACTTC. Its protein product is CASSPGTSGGTLYEQYF.